The T cell receptor beta chain under discussion was sequenced for a study of blood T cell repertoires in COVID-19. Study at large: From T cells, B-cell-depleted T cells, or PBMCs came the material, which was cDNA or gDNA.

Sequenced by immunoSEQ multiplex PCR; TCRdb stores in-frame clones only, minus some. The data show approximately 240,000 clones, about 85% seen once. V was trimmed by 2 bases and J by 2 bases, leaving 14 bases between them. The CDR3 runs 16 residues. Germline V lookup: CDR1 MGHDK, CDR2 SYGVNS. This chain joins TRBV25-1 and TRBJ2-3; D may be TRBD2 (5 bases). This sequence was found in a woman aged 55-75 years who had recovered from COVID-19. The sequenced sample consisted of peripheral blood. This chain's CDR3 is CASSENTGLATDTQYF. The DNA of the CDR3 is TGTGCCAGCAGTGAAAACACGGGGTTAGCCACAGATACGCAGTATTTT.